This entry is about one T cell receptor (beta chain). Its matching antigen is unknown. This entry comes from a study of Graves' ophthalmopathy and Graves' hyperthyroidism. CDR1 and CDR2 from the germline V gene are SGHNT and YENEEA. V was shortened by 4 bases and J by 0 bases, with 9 bases between the two germline ends. The CDR3 is 14 amino acids. Study conclusions and caveats: A model built from 13 signatures distinguished ophthalmopathy from stable hyperthyroidism with 87.88% sensitivity and 81.08% specificity. The model predicted progression of ophthalmopathy with a sensitivity of 70% to 71%, and its specificity was 72% to 80%.

As the template, RNA transcripts were used to amplify TCR beta CDR3 regions. HTBI primers were used in a first-round RT-PCR, which preceded a second-round multiplex PCR. TCRdb reprocessed the multiplex PCR reads via MiXCR and lists one record per CDR3 protein. This table has over 200,000 distinct CDR3 sequences, about 32% appearing once. This sequence joins TRBV11-3 and TRBJ1-1; D ambiguous. This clonotype was obtained from a man over 45 with Graves' ophthalmopathy. The specimen sequenced was peripheral blood. The CDR3, as DNA: TGTGCCAGCAGCTCCGTTCGGGTGAACACTGAAGCTTTCTTT. Protein: CASSSVRVNTEAFF.